These 24 T cell receptor beta chains originate from one sample sequenced in a study of cytomegalovirus exposure and HLA in healthy donors. The PCR was carried out with 60 Vbeta primers and 13 Jbeta primers. The data were produced by immunoSEQ multiplex PCR, yet TCRdb's version contains in-frame clones alone and is incomplete. The table includes 99,000 or so clones, over 70% detected once. The sample taken for sequencing was PBMCs. The receptors shown here come from a man in his forties or fifties in good health and CMV-seronegative.

The V and J genes are TRBV5-1 and TRBJ2-1; the match to TRBD1 covers 8 bases. Looked up from germline, CDR1 is SGHRS and CDR2 is YFSETQ. The CDR3 consists of 18 residues. The V and J ends lost 3 bases and 0 bases, in that order; junction bases with no gene match: 11. The CDR3 nucleotides are TGCGCCAGCAGCTCCCGGCTTTTGACAGGGGCCTCCTACAATGAGCAGTTCTTC. Protein: CASSSRLLTGASYNEQFF.

V gene TRBV15 combines with J gene TRBJ2-1; TRBD1 aligns across 8 bases. Germline CDR1 reads LNHNV; CDR2 reads YYDKDF (reference sequence). The CDR3 length is 15 residues. V lost 5 bases to trimming and J lost 7 bases; unmatched junction nucleotides: 10. This CDR3 is CATSQDRGRVNEQFF. For the CDR3, the DNA is TGTGCCACCAGCCAAGACAGGGGACGGGTGAATGAGCAGTTCTTC.

This clone was picked up a small number of times. J is TRBJ1-1 and V is TRBV11-3; 11 positions agree with TRBD1. Germline assignment: CDR1 SGHNT and CDR2 YENEEA. Unmatched junction bases numbered 10, after V lost 5 bases and J lost 5 bases. This CDR3 contains 16 residues. CDR3 loop: CASSPGTGGLKTEAFF. In DNA, the CDR3 is TGTGCCAGCAGCCCGGGGACAGGGGGTTTAAAAACTGAAGCTTTCTTT.

V gene TRBV27 combines with J gene TRBJ2-1; D may be TRBD2 (6 bases). The length of the CDR3 is 14 residues. V shed 2 bases and J shed 7 bases, with 12 bases lying between them. Germline CDR1 is MNHEY and CDR2 is SMNVEV (reference sequence). CDR3 coding DNA: TGTGCCAGCAGTTTAGGGTGGGAGGTTAATGAGCAGTTCTTC. Protein product: CASSLGWEVNEQFF.

This clone was detected once. This chain joins TRBV30 and TRBJ2-7; no firm D call. The ends were cut back, 2 bases at V and 5 bases at J, with 7 bases in the middle. Germline V lookup: CDR1 GTSNPN, CDR2 SVGIG (reference sequence). This CDR3 has 11 residues. Here the CDR3 reads CAWSKADEQYF. The CDR3, as DNA: TGTGCCTGGAGTAAGGCGGACGAGCAGTACTTC.

The DNA for the CDR3 is TGTGCCAGCAGTGAAGAGGGGCTAGCGGGAGGGCCCAACACCGGGGAGCTGTTTTTT. Residues: CASSEEGLAGGPNTGELFF. The V and J genes are TRBV2 and TRBJ2-2; 12 nucleotides align to TRBD2. The germline gives CDR1 SNHLY, CDR2 FYNNEI. The CDR3 is 19 residues long. Trimming removed 1 base from V and 2 bases from J; junction bases left unmatched: 8.

The V and J genes are TRBV27 and TRBJ2-7; D is possibly TRBD1 (6 bases). The germline gives CDR1 MNHEY, CDR2 SMNVEV (reference sequence). The V end was cut by 3 bases, the J end by 4 bases, with 10 bases between. This CDR3 comprises 13 residues. CDR3 sequence (DNA): TGTGCCAGCAGTTTGGGGGCTGGATACGAGCAGTACTTC. Protein product: CASSLGAGYEQYF.

The V and J genes are TRBV5-1 and TRBJ2-7; a possible D gene is TRBD2 (6 bases). Germline loops: CDR1 SGHRS, CDR2 YFSETQ. V was clipped by 0 bases and J by 2 bases, with 15 bases between them. The length of the CDR3 is 16 residues. CDR3 sequence: CASSLDARGTTYEQYF. The DNA for the CDR3 is TGCGCCAGCAGCTTGGATGCGCGGGGAACTACCTACGAGCAGTACTTC.

This sequence joins TRBV27 and TRBJ2-3, with a possible D match to TRBD2 (5 bases). This CDR3 region has 16 residues. Trimming took off 8 bases at V and 6 bases at J, with 24 bases between the two ends. Germline V gene lookup returns CDR1 MNHEY and CDR2 SMNVEV (reference sequence). CDR3 residues: CASQGSWTPRRDTQYF. As DNA, the CDR3 is TGTGCCAGCCAAGGGTCGTGGACTCCACGCCGGGATACGCAGTATTTT.

This clone was recorded once. This chain uses TRBV30 with TRBJ1-1; no firm D call. V was pared by 0 bases and J by 10 bases, with 9 bases between. Germline-derived CDR1 and CDR2 are GTSNPN and SVGIG (reference sequence). CDR3 length equals 11 residues. The CDR3 region is CAWSVRVTAFF. The CDR3 DNA is TGTGCCTGGAGTGTTCGGGTGACAGCTTTCTTT.

This clone was observed many times. The genes are TRBV4-1 and TRBJ1-1; a possible D gene is TRBD1 (6 bases). V lost 1 base and J lost 8, with 11 bases in between. The CDR3 spans 13 residues. Germline CDR1 and CDR2: MGHRA and YSYEKL. The CDR3 DNA reads TGCGCCAGCAGCCAAGTCTTGGACAGAGAAGCTTTCTTT. This sequence encodes CASSQVLDREAFF.

This chain uses TRBV6-5 with TRBJ2-5, with 8 bases identical to TRBD1. This CDR3 has 14 amino acids. CDR1 is MNHEY, CDR2 SVGAGI, per germline. Trimming at V came to 3 bases and at J to 7 bases, leaving 7 bases not matched to a gene. CDR3 in DNA: TGTGCCAGCAGTTATGGACAGGGCCGGGGGACCCAGTACTTC. Its translation is CASSYGQGRGTQYF.

The rearrangement links TRBV6-5 to TRBJ2-2, with D uncertain. The CDR3 covers 14 residues. With 1 base removed from V and 2 bases from J, the gap between germline ends came to 5 bases. CDR1 and CDR2 from the germline V gene are MNHEY and SVGAGI. The DNA of the CDR3 is TGTGCCAGCAGTTACTGGCACAACACCGGGGAGCTGTTTTTT. It is translated as CASSYWHNTGELFF.

The J gene is TRBJ1-2, the V gene TRBV28; TRBD1 aligns across 11 bases. The germline gives CDR1 MDHEN, CDR2 SYDVKM. The V and J ends lost 3 bases and 4 bases, in that order; junction bases with no gene match: 4. CDR3 length: 15 residues. CDR3 residues: CASSLGGTGGYGYTF. In DNA form, the CDR3 reads TGTGCCAGCAGTTTGGGGGGGACAGGGGGCTATGGCTACACCTTC.

This clone has only a few counts. The chain combines TRBV5-4 with TRBJ1-2; no firm D call. V shed 6 bases and J shed 3 bases, with 9 bases lying between them. The CDR3 runs 12 residues. CDR1 and CDR2 from the germline V gene are SGHNT and YYREEE (reference sequence). The CDR3 nucleotides read TGTGCCAGCACATCTAGCGACTATGGCTACACCTTC. This translates into CASTSSDYGYTF.

The genes are TRBV7-2 and TRBJ2-1; D might be TRBD1 (6 bases). The CDR3 loop spans 12 amino acids. The V end was cut by 6 bases, the J end by 7 bases, with 10 bases between. Germline lookup yields CDR1 SGHTA and CDR2 FQGNSA. CDR3 loop: CASSYRVNEQFF. In nucleotides, the CDR3 is TGTGCCAGCAGTTACAGGGTTAATGAGCAGTTCTTC.

The chain joins TRBV4-3 to TRBJ2-7, with 9 bases aligning to TRBD1. CDR3 length: 15 residues. The germline CDR1 and CDR2 sequences are LGHNA and YSLEER. The V and J ends lost 1 base and 4 bases, in that order; junction bases with no gene match: 5. CDR3 amino acids: CASSQGTGEVYEQYF. The DNA of the CDR3 is TGCGCCAGCAGCCAAGGGACAGGGGAGGTATACGAGCAGTACTTC.

The chain links TRBV19 to TRBJ2-7; 7 bases are shared with TRBD2. Germline trimming cut 5 bases from V and 2 bases from J; bases unmatched to any gene: 9. The CDR3 totals 15 residues. The germline V gene has CDR1 LNHDA and CDR2 SQIVND (reference sequence). CDR3 in amino acids: CASSSPSGPTYEQYF. In DNA form, the CDR3 reads TGTGCCAGTAGTTCACCTAGCGGACCTACCTACGAGCAGTACTTC.

This chain uses TRBV30 with TRBJ2-1; 8 nucleotides match TRBD2. From germline, CDR1 is GTSNPN and CDR2 SVGIG (reference sequence). Trimming took 2 bases from V and 7 from J; bases not matched to a gene: 10. This CDR3 is 15 amino acids long. The CDR3 here is CAWSKGQSGSNEQFF. CDR3 bases: TGTGCCTGGAGTAAGGGGCAAAGCGGGAGTAATGAGCAGTTCTTC. The full variable domain, its missing parts supplied by reference TRBV30 and TRBJ2-1, is SQTIHQWPATLVQPVGSPLSLECTVEGTSNPNLYWYRQAAGRGLQLLFYSVGIGQISSEVPQNLSASRPQDRQFILSSKKLLLSDSGFYLCAWSKGQSGSNEQFFGPGTRLTVL.

This rearrangement joins TRBV2 to TRBJ1-5; TRBD1 agrees at 7 bases. V was pared by 6 bases and J by 6 bases, with 8 bases of the junction left unmatched. The CDR3 has 14 amino acids. CDR1 is SNHLY and CDR2 is FYNNEI in the germline V gene. CDR3 DNA: TGTGCCAGCAGGAGAGACAGGGCCCCTCAGCCCCAGCATTTT. This sequence encodes CASRRDRAPQPQHF.

In this sample, this clone turned up once. V gene TRBV9 combines with J gene TRBJ2-5, with TRBD2 as a possible D gene (5 bases). With 4 bases removed from V and 5 bases from J, the gap between germline ends came to 12 bases. Germline CDR1 SGDLS, CDR2 YYNGEE. The CDR3 has 13 residues. The CDR3 DNA follows: TGTGCCAGCAGCCAGACCAGAGGGGAGACCCAGTACTTC. The encoded protein is CASSQTRGETQYF. The full variable domain, in which reference TRBV9 and TRBJ2-5 provide the parts outside the CDR3, is DSGVTQTPKHLITATGQRVTLRCSPRSGDLSVYWYQQSLDQGLQFLIQYYNGEERAKGNILERFSAQQFPDLHSELNLSSLELGDSALYFCASSQTRGETQYFGPGTRLLVL.

The chain carries TRBV20-1 and TRBJ1-1; D remains ambiguous. Trimming pared 6 bases from V and 4 bases from J, leaving 9 bases between. This CDR3 spans 11 amino acids. Germline loops: CDR1 DFQATT, CDR2 SNEGSKA (reference sequence). The CDR3 sequence: CSAAPGTEAFF. CDR3 DNA: TGCAGTGCCGCCCCGGGCACTGAAGCTTTCTTT.

The chain employs TRBV30 and TRBJ2-7, with a weak D call TRBD1 (6 bases). This CDR3 is 13 amino acids long. With 5 bases removed from V and 5 bases from J, the gap between germline ends came to 16 bases. Germline loops: CDR1 GTSNPN, CDR2 SVGIG (reference sequence). The CDR3 is CAWERDRSDEQYF. CDR3 bases: TGTGCCTGGGAGAGAGACAGGAGCGACGAGCAGTACTTC.

The V and J genes are TRBV7-2 and TRBJ1-2; D gene ambiguous. This CDR3 comprises 13 residues. CDR1 is SGHTA and CDR2 is FQGNSA in the germline V gene. The V end was cut by 0 bases, the J end by 6 bases, with 8 bases between. The CDR3 protein is CASSLATGDGYTF. The CDR3 DNA reads as TGTGCCAGCAGCTTAGCAACCGGGGATGGCTACACCTTC.